Listed below are T cell receptor beta chains from one sample, sequenced in a study of Graves' ophthalmopathy and Graves' hyperthyroidism. TCRdb reprocessed the multiplex PCR reads with MiXCR, giving one entry per CDR3 protein. The table lists 1 million to 1.3 million distinct CDR3 sequences, about two fifths of them singletons. Sequencing was carried out using peripheral blood or thyroid tissue (not recorded which). These TCRs come from an adult man with Graves' hyperthyroidism. CDR3s include the opening cysteine and the closing phenylalanine or tryptophan. The D gene is left open where the match is weak. The listing skips clone size in some rows; elsewhere it reads once, few, many or a size class.

J	D	size	V	CDR3	DNA
TRBJ2-7	TRBD2	-	TRBV25-1	CASSEGGLADYEQYF	TGTGCCAGCAGTGAGGGGGGACTAGCGGACTACGAGCAGTACTTC
TRBJ2-2	TRBD2	-	TRBV2	CASSHAGPGTSGRPNTGELFF	TGTGCCAGCAGTCATGCGGGACCCGGGACTAGCGGGAGGCCGAACACCGGGGAGCTGTTTTTT
TRBJ2-7	-	-	TRBV15	CATSSVGTNPYEQYF	TGTGCCACCAGCAGCGTGGGGACAAACCCCTACGAGCAGTACTTC
TRBJ1-1	-	many	TRBV29-1	CSVDPRLYTEAFF	TGCAGCGTTGATCCAAGACTGTACACTGAAGCTTTCTTT
TRBJ1-6	TRBD1	many	TRBV25-1	CASGRTGWNSPLHF	TGTGCCAGCGGAAGGACAGGGTGGAATTCACCCCTCCACTTT
TRBJ1-1	-	few	TRBV6-6	CASVAASTEAFF	TGTGCCAGCGTCGCGGCCAGCACTGAAGCTTTCTTT
TRBJ1-5	-	few	TRBV5-8	CASSLRAGAVQPQHF	TGTGCCAGCAGCTTGCGGGCAGGGGCTGTTCAGCCCCAGCATTTT
TRBJ1-6	-	many	TRBV2	CASTRSSYNSPLHF	TGTGCCAGCACTCGCAGCTCCTATAATTCACCCCTCCACTTT
TRBJ1-5	-	many	TRBV7-9	CASSLGGRGVGQPQHF	TGTGCCAGCAGCTTAGGAGGCAGGGGAGTGGGGCAGCCCCAGCATTTT
TRBJ1-1	-	-	TRBV7-9	CASSFRVALEAFF	TGTGCCAGCAGCTTTCGGGTGGCCCTTGAAGCTTTCTTT
TRBJ2-7	TRBD1	-	TRBV2	CASRVGQGNEQYF	TGTGCCAGCAGGGTGGGACAGGGTAACGAGCAGTACTTC
TRBJ1-5	-	few	TRBV27	CASSFGLAQPQHF	TGTGCCAGCAGTTTCGGCCTGGCCCAGCCCCAGCATTTT
TRBJ1-5	-	many	TRBV20-1	CSARVRASNQPQHF	TGCAGTGCTAGAGTCAGGGCTAGCAATCAGCCCCAGCATTTT